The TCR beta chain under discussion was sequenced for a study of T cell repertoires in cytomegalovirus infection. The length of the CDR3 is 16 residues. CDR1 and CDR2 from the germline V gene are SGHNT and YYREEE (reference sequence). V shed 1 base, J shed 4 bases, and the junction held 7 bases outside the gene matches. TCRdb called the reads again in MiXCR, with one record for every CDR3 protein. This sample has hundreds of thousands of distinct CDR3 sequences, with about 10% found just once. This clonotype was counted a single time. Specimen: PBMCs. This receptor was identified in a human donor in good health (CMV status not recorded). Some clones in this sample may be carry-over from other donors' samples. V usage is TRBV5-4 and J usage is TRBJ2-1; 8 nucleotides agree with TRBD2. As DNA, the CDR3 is TGTGCCAGCAGCTTGCGGCGGGGGGAGGTATACAATGAGCAGTTCTTC. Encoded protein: CASSLRRGEVYNEQFF. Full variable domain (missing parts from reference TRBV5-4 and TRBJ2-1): ETGVTQSPTHLIKTRGQQVTLRCSSQSGHNTVSWYQQALGQGPQFIFQYYREEENGRGNFPPRFSGLQFPNYSSELNVNALELDDSALYLCASSLRRGEVYNEQFFGPGTRLTVL.